The entry below describes one T cell receptor beta chain. Per the study methods: Estimates of nucleated cell counts were drawn from the amplification of reference gene primers. TCRdb's table, derived via immunoSEQ multiplex PCR, lists solely in-frame clones and lacks some. The V and J calls and clone size were taken over from that table, and D and trimming were inferred from the DNA. This sample has 130,000 or so clones, with over 80% found just once. The data originate from a study of blood T cell repertoires in COVID-19. This CDR3 has 16 residues. The J gene is TRBJ1-1, the V gene TRBV12-2; TRBD1, the D gene given by the table, was not confirmed from the DNA. TRBV12-2 is an annotated pseudogene. The sequence came from a man in his fifties or sixties with active COVID-19. The sequencing sample was made of peripheral blood. Here the CDR3 DNA reads TGTGCAAGTCGCTTGCGGGACAGCCCTATGAACACTGAAGCTTTCTTT. This gives the protein CASRLRDSPMNTEAFF.